A single sample gave rise to the 30 T cell receptor beta chains below, sequenced in a study of response to subunit inactivated influenza vaccine. Using its own MiXCR run on the RT-PCR reads, TCRdb lists one record per CDR3 protein. Here the sample spans more than 700,000 distinct CDR3 sequences, 21% being singletons. This material consisted of PBMCs from blood, taken 5 days after vaccination. These receptors all come from a man aged 50 or older who received an inactivated influenza vaccine.

In its sample, this clonotype was seen many times. For the CDR3, the DNA is TGTGCCAGCGTCTCGACGGAACGCACAGATACGCAGTATTTT. It specifies CASVSTERTDTQYF. The chain carries TRBV6-1 and TRBJ2-3; D call uncertain. Germline lookup yields CDR1 MNHNS and CDR2 SASEGT. The CDR3 has 14 residues. V was clipped by 8 bases and J by 1 base, with 13 bases between them.

V gene TRBV20-1 combines with J gene TRBJ2-7, with a possible D match to TRBD1 (6 bases). This CDR3 contains 17 residues. V lost 0 bases and J 3 bases, leaving 21 bases between the germline ends. Germline V gene lookup returns CDR1 DFQATT and CDR2 SNEGSKA (reference sequence). For the CDR3, the DNA is TGCAGTGCTAGAGACCTAACGCGAACAGGGAATTACTACGAGCAGTACTTC. Translating gives CSARDLTRTGNYYEQYF.

This clonotype was detected many times. The chain combines TRBV4-1 with TRBJ2-3; TRBD1 aligns across 7 bases. After removal of 1 base from V and 2 bases from J, the junction contained 6 bases not matched to a gene. This CDR3 contains 16 residues. Germline values: CDR1 MGHRA, CDR2 YSYEKL. The CDR3 nucleotides are TGCGCCAGCAGCCAAGCGACAGGGAAAGTCACAGATACGCAGTATTTT. This codes for CASSQATGKVTDTQYF.

The J gene is TRBJ2-7, the V gene TRBV7-2, with TRBD2 matching 8 bases. V dropped 6 bases and J dropped 0; count of bases not matched to a gene: 7. This CDR3 spans 15 amino acids. Germline CDR1 reads SGHTA; CDR2 reads FQGNSA. CDR3 region: CASSTLAGGSYEQYF. For the CDR3, the DNA is TGTGCCAGCAGTACACTGGCGGGGGGCTCCTACGAGCAGTACTTC. The full variable domain, with the rest looked up from reference TRBV7-2 and TRBJ2-7, is GAGVSQSPSNKVTEKGKDVELRCDPISGHTALYWYRQSLGQGLEFLIYFQGNSAPDKSGLPSDRFSAERTGGSVSTLTIQRTQQEDSAVYLCASSTLAGGSYEQYFGPGTRLTVT.

There are a few counts of this clonotype. The chain recombines TRBV7-2 with TRBJ1-3; D possibly corresponds to TRBD1 (5 bases). The germline V gene has CDR1 SGHTA and CDR2 FQGNSA. Trimming shortened V by 5 bases and J by 4 bases, and 12 bases separated the two germline ends. CDR3 size: 14 residues. The CDR3 DNA reads as TGTGCCAGCAGCCGGGGGGGGGTAGGAAACACCATATATTTT. Amino acid sequence: CASSRGGVGNTIYF.

The chain combines TRBV2 with TRBJ1-6, with D unresolved. The CDR3 runs 15 residues. CDR1 and CDR2 (germline): SNHLY, FYNNEI. V was shortened by 3 bases and J by 3 bases, with 9 bases between the two germline ends. The DNA of the CDR3 is TGTGCCAGCAGTGAGGACGCGCTCTATAATTCACCCCTCCACTTT. This encodes CASSEDALYNSPLHF.

This clonotype has just a few counts. V gene TRBV9 combines with J gene TRBJ2-1; TRBD2 might be the D (5 bases). CDR1 is SGDLS and CDR2 is YYNGEE in the germline V gene. Trimming shortened V by 4 bases and J by 0 bases, and 11 bases separated the two germline ends. CDR3 length: 15 amino acids. CDR3 nucleotides: TGTGCCAGCAGCCCGCGGGCGAGCTCCTACAATGAGCAGTTCTTC. This sequence encodes CASSPRASSYNEQFF.

The chain couples TRBV6-1 to TRBJ1-6; D is ambiguous. This CDR3 contains 11 residues. Germline V lookup: CDR1 MNHNS, CDR2 SASEGT. Deletions cut 1 base from V and 11 bases from J, with 3 bases between. In DNA form, the CDR3 reads TGTGCCAGCAGTGAAGGTGCACCCCTCCACTTT. It specifies CASSEGAPLHF.

This rearrangement joins TRBV28 to TRBJ2-7; D may match TRBD1 or TRBD2 (5 bases each). V lost 8 bases, J lost 0 bases, and 11 bases lay in between. CDR1 MDHEN and CDR2 SYDVKM come from the germline V gene. The CDR3 is 13 amino acids. CDR3 in amino acids: CASGEGISYEQYF. Written as DNA, the CDR3 is TGTGCCAGCGGCGAGGGGATCTCCTACGAGCAGTACTTC. The variable domain in full, with the rest retrieved from reference TRBV28 and TRBJ2-7, is DVKVTQSSRYLVKRTGEKVFLECVQDMDHENMFWYRQDPGLGLRLIYFSYDVKMKEKGDIPEGYSVSREKKERFSLILESASTNQTSMYLCASGEGISYEQYFGPGTRLTVT.

The chain joins TRBV4-3 to TRBJ1-3; D unclear. The CDR3 covers 14 residues. The germline V gene has CDR1 LGHNA and CDR2 YSLEER. The V and J ends lost 0 bases and 2 bases respectively, with 5 bases between them. The CDR3 DNA sequence: TGCGCCAGCAGCCAAGAGCGAACTGGAAACACCATATATTTT. As protein: CASSQERTGNTIYF.

At least ten counts were recorded for this clonotype. The genes are TRBV9 and TRBJ2-3; possibly TRBD1 or TRBD2 for D (6 bases each). Germline V lookup: CDR1 SGDLS, CDR2 YYNGEE. With 4 bases removed from V and 2 bases from J, the gap between germline ends came to 17 bases. This CDR3 has 16 residues. In DNA, the CDR3 is TGTGCCAGCAGCCTCCCAAGGGGGGACAACACAGATACGCAGTATTTT. This gives the protein CASSLPRGDNTDTQYF.

This clonotype was seen more than once but under ten times. This rearrangement joins TRBV20-1 to TRBJ2-5, with D possibly being TRBD1 or TRBD2 (5 bases each). The CDR3 length is 15 residues. V lost 0 bases and J lost 5, with 16 bases in between. Germline V gene lookup returns CDR1 DFQATT and CDR2 SNEGSKA (reference sequence). The CDR3 is CSARDVSGRGETQYF. The CDR3 coding sequence is TGCAGTGCTAGAGATGTGTCAGGGAGAGGGGAGACCCAGTACTTC.

In this sample, this clonotype turned up a few times. The chain joins TRBV10-3 to TRBJ1-1; the D gene is possibly TRBD1 (5 bases). CDR1 and CDR2 (germline): ENHRY, SYGVKD. CDR3 length equals 14 residues. The V gene lost 5 bases and the J gene lost 0 bases, with 10 bases spanning the gap. The CDR3 nucleotides read TGTGCCATCAGTCAACAGGAGCTGAACACTGAAGCTTTCTTT. Translation: CAISQQELNTEAFF.

This clonotype was seen a few times. The gene calls are TRBV28 and TRBJ2-1; D might be TRBD2 (5 bases). The CDR3 extends over 14 amino acids. Germline V gene sequence: CDR1 MDHEN, CDR2 SYDVKM. Trimming took off 6 bases at V and 1 base at J, with 10 bases between the two ends. CDR3 loop: CASRASLSYNEQFF. CDR3 sequence (DNA): TGTGCCAGCAGGGCTAGCCTATCCTACAATGAGCAGTTCTTC.

This clonotype was found many times. V is TRBV4-1 and J is TRBJ2-7, with 11 bases fitting TRBD1. The J segment lost 4 bases and the V segment lost 1 base, leaving 3 bases of the junction unmatched. This CDR3 is built from 15 residues. Germline values: CDR1 MGHRA, CDR2 YSYEKL. CDR3 amino acids: CASSQAGTGGYEQYF. The CDR3 DNA sequence: TGCGCCAGCAGCCAAGCCGGGACAGGGGGGTACGAGCAGTACTTC.

This sequence joins TRBV4-1 and TRBJ2-2, with 10 bases that match TRBD2. With 4 bases clipped from V and 6 bases from J, the junction kept 8 bases outside the gene matches. The CDR3 contains 16 residues. Germline V lookup: CDR1 MGHRA, CDR2 YSYEKL. CDR3 protein: CASSRGGLARAGELFF. As DNA, the CDR3 is TGCGCCAGCAGCCGAGGGGGACTAGCGAGGGCCGGGGAGCTGTTTTTT.

V usage is TRBV2 and J usage is TRBJ2-2; D is perhaps TRBD1 (5 bases). Trimming took 6 bases from V and 0 from J, leaving 17 bases between them. The CDR3 sequence is 17 residues long. The germline V gene has CDR1 SNHLY and CDR2 FYNNEI. CDR3 in amino acids: CASRASTGTPNTGELFF. As DNA, the CDR3 is TGTGCCAGCAGAGCCTCCACAGGTACACCGAACACCGGGGAGCTGTTTTTT.

This clonotype was picked up a small number of times. V is TRBV5-1 and J is TRBJ2-1; 10 nucleotides line up with TRBD2. V dropped 2 bases and J dropped 10; count of bases not matched to a gene: 12. This CDR3 region has 16 residues. The germline V gene encodes CDR1 SGHRS and CDR2 YFSETQ. The CDR3, as DNA: TGCGCCAGCAGCTTTGTAGCGGGGGGCCGTAAGTACGAGCAGTTCTTC. This codes for CASSFVAGGRKYEQFF.

The chain joins TRBV6-2 or TRBV6-3 to TRBJ2-3, with 10 positions matching TRBD2. CDR3 length: 16 residues. V dropped 6 bases and J dropped 6; count of bases not matched to a gene: 12. CDR1 and CDR2 (germline): MNHEY, SVGEGT. The CDR3 coding sequence is TGTGCCAGCAGCCCCCCCCAGCGGGGGGGCAGGGATACGCAGTATTTT. Protein: CASSPPQRGGRDTQYF.

This clonotype was recorded at least ten times. The chain carries TRBV9 and TRBJ1-3; no definite D call. The CDR3 runs to 18 residues. Trimming pared 0 bases from V and 4 bases from J, leaving 20 bases between. Germline V gene lookup returns CDR1 SGDLS and CDR2 YYNGEE. The CDR3 nucleotides read TGTGCCAGCAGCGTAGGAGTCGGCGAACGGTATCGGGGAAACACCATATATTTT. It yields the protein CASSVGVGERYRGNTIYF.

The chain couples TRBV4-3 to TRBJ1-5; D might be TRBD1 (6 bases). The V gene lost 0 bases and the J gene lost 5 bases, with 11 bases spanning the gap. This CDR3 is 15 amino acids long. Germline values: CDR1 LGHNA, CDR2 YSLEER. CDR3 sequence (DNA): TGCGCCAGCAGCCAAGATTGGACAGCCTATCAGCCCCAGCATTTT. This codes for CASSQDWTAYQPQHF.

The chain recombines TRBV5-1 with TRBJ2-7; D gene unclear. Germline lookup yields CDR1 SGHRS and CDR2 YFSETQ. This CDR3 has 14 amino acids. Deletions cut 3 bases from V and 0 bases from J, with 10 bases between. DNA of the CDR3: TGCGCCAGCAGCTCCCCGTCGAGCTCCTACGAGCAGTACTTC. Protein sequence: CASSSPSSSYEQYF.

The rearrangement uses TRBV20-1 and TRBJ2-3, with 8 bases aligning to TRBD2. Trimming took 5 bases from V and 2 from J; bases not matched to a gene: 6. The CDR3 totals 14 residues. The germline gives CDR1 DFQATT, CDR2 SNEGSKA (reference sequence). The CDR3 DNA reads as TGCAGTGCTCTCGGGACTAGAGCCACAGATACGCAGTATTTT. Its protein is CSALGTRATDTQYF.

This chain uses TRBV6-5 with TRBJ2-3, with TRBD2 matching over 8 bases. Germline CDR1 is MNHEY and CDR2 is SVGAGI. There are 15 residues in the CDR3. The junction had 4 bases not matched to a gene; V was cut back by 3 bases and J by 2 bases. The CDR3 protein is CASSYGTRNTDTQYF. The CDR3 DNA follows: TGTGCCAGCAGTTATGGGACTAGAAACACAGATACGCAGTATTTT.

This clonotype was seen a few times. The chain employs TRBV6-2 or TRBV6-3 and TRBJ2-5; TRBD1 or TRBD2 may be the D gene (5 bases each). CDR1 is MNHEY and CDR2 is SVGEGT in the germline V gene. The V and J ends lost 7 bases and 10 bases respectively, with 16 bases between them. This CDR3 comprises 12 residues. The DNA for the CDR3 is TGTGCCAGCAACCGGGACGGCTTCATCCAGTACTTC. Protein: CASNRDGFIQYF.

This clonotype was found a few times. V usage is TRBV5-6 and J usage is TRBJ2-7; 7 bases map to TRBD1. V was clipped by 4 bases and J by 6 bases; unmatched bases: 7. CDR3 length: 13 residues. Germline CDR1 and CDR2: SGHDT and YYEEEE. For the CDR3, the DNA is TGTGCCAGCAGCAAGGGAGCAGGGGGCGAGCAGTACTTC. Its translation: CASSKGAGGEQYF.

This clonotype was found a few times. The rearrangement joins TRBV12-3 or TRBV12-4 to TRBJ2-2; 7 bases are shared with TRBD1. The V and J ends lost 6 bases and 3 bases, in that order; junction bases with no gene match: 4. This CDR3 is built from 14 residues. CDR3 in amino acids: CASSSDRDTGELFF. In DNA, the CDR3 is TGTGCCAGCAGCTCCGACAGGGACACCGGGGAGCTGTTTTTT.

This clonotype showed up just a few times. The chain couples TRBV29-1 to TRBJ2-5; 10 bases are shared with TRBD1. Germline V gene sequence: CDR1 SQVTM, CDR2 ANQGSEA. The CDR3 spans 15 residues. J lost 2 bases, V lost 6 bases, and 9 bases had no gene match. CDR3 DNA sequence: TGCAGCGTCGTGTTGGGGACAGGGGCTCAAGAGACCCAGTACTTC. Translating it yields CSVVLGTGAQETQYF.

This clonotype was recorded a few times. The J gene is TRBJ1-2, the V gene TRBV7-2; a possible D gene is TRBD1 (6 bases). The CDR3 totals 13 residues. With 3 bases removed from V and 7 bases from J, the gap between germline ends came to 12 bases. From germline, CDR1 is SGHTA and CDR2 FQGNSA. This chain's CDR3 is CASSLGGASGYTF. In DNA form, the CDR3 reads TGTGCCAGCAGCTTGGGGGGGGCTTCTGGCTACACCTTC.

The chain employs TRBV6-2 or TRBV6-3 and TRBJ2-7, with TRBD2 as a possible D gene (6 bases). The CDR3 extends over 14 amino acids. CDR1 is MNHEY, CDR2 SVGEGT, per germline. Trimming stripped 6 bases from V and 4 bases from J, with 16 bases between. The CDR3 DNA reads TGTGCCAGCAGCCCCCCCGGAGGGTGGTACGAGCAGTACTTC. Translated, it gives CASSPPGGWYEQYF.